This T cell receptor (beta chain) was sequenced during a study of control samples from healthy donors and cancer patients. Generated by immunoSEQ multiplex PCR, the TCRdb table keeps only in-frame clones and is missing some. Here the sample spans some 150,000 clones, about 90% being singletons. The receptor's source is a man under 40 in good health. Sequenced: blood.

The CDR3 bases are TGTGCCAGTAGTTCCCCGGGCCCCATATATTTT. The encoded protein is CASSSPGPIYF. The chain couples TRBV19 to TRBJ1-3; no definite D call. V lost 5 bases and J lost 11, with 10 bases in between. Germline V gene lookup returns CDR1 LNHDA and CDR2 SQIVND (reference sequence). CDR3 length equals 11 residues.